The 25 T cell receptor beta chains below were found in one sample sequenced in a study of STAT3 mutations in large granular lymphocyte leukemia. Study conclusions and caveats: In T-cell large granular lymphocyte leukemia, about half of patients showed multiple immunodominant subclonotypes.

Antigens for these TCRs are unknown. Clones were read by immunoSEQ multiplex PCR, and TCRdb kept only the in-frame ones, dropping some. Here the sample spans 30,000 to 40,000 clones, 86% being singletons. The sample comprised peripheral blood mononuclear cells. The receptors originated from a man in his sixties with T-cell large granular lymphocyte leukemia. Some clones in this sample may be carry-over from other donors' samples.

This sequence joins TRBV9 and TRBJ1-6; weak D call: TRBD1 (5 bases). V shed 3 bases and J shed 14 bases, with 12 bases lying between them. Germline CDR1 reads SGDLS; CDR2 reads YYNGEE. The CDR3 totals 12 residues. The CDR3 spells CASSGGGRTLHF. The CDR3 DNA reads as TGTGCCAGCAGCGGGGGGGGAAGGACCCTCCACTTT.

This chain links TRBV4-1 with TRBJ1-5; the D is unclear. V was cut by 0 bases and J by 5 bases, with 5 bases left in between. Looked up from germline, CDR1 is MGHRA and CDR2 is YSYEKL. The CDR3 runs 13 residues. The CDR3 nucleotides read TGCGCCAGCAGCCAAGACGGAGATCAGCCCCAGCATTTT. Translated, it gives CASSQDGDQPQHF.

The V and J genes are TRBV9 and TRBJ2-6; D not resolved. The length of the CDR3 is 14 residues. The V end lost 0 bases, the J end lost 0 bases, and 1 base lay between the germline ends. Germline assignment: CDR1 SGDLS and CDR2 YYNGEE. The chain's CDR3 is CASSVGSGANVLTF. In DNA, the CDR3 is TGTGCCAGCAGCGTAGGCTCTGGGGCCAACGTCCTGACTTTC. Supplemented by reference TRBV9 and TRBJ2-6, the full variable domain reads DSGVTQTPKHLITATGQRVTLRCSPRSGDLSVYWYQQSLDQGLQFLIQYYNGEERAKGNILERFSAQQFPDLHSELNLSSLELGDSALYFCASSVGSGANVLTFGAGSRLTVL.

The gene calls are TRBV5-1 and TRBJ2-1; TRBD2 agrees at 7 bases. Germline loops: CDR1 SGHRS, CDR2 YFSETQ. J gave up 10 bases and V 4 bases, and 17 bases lay outside the gene matches. The CDR3 totals 16 residues. The CDR3, as DNA: TGCGCCAGCAGCCCGGGTTGGGCTAGCGGAACGACGGAGCAGTTCTTC. Encoded protein: CASSPGWASGTTEQFF.

The rearrangement joins TRBV6-6 to TRBJ1-5; D gene ambiguous. The CDR3 has 12 amino acids. Germline V gives CDR1 MNHNY, CDR2 SVGAGI (reference sequence). Between the trimmed V and J ends, which lost 2 bases and 7 bases, there was a span of 6 bases. CDR3 DNA: TGTGCCAGCAGTTACCCGAGGCAGCCCCAGCATTTT. It codes for CASSYPRQPQHF.

The chain is built from TRBV5-1 and TRBJ2-7; D ambiguous. From germline, CDR1 is SGHRS and CDR2 YFSETQ. Trimming removed 5 bases at V and 4 bases at J, with 10 bases between. This CDR3 is built from 12 residues. The chain's CDR3 is CASSSDRYEQYF. CDR3 DNA: TGCGCCAGCAGTTCCGACCGGTACGAGCAGTACTTC.

The rearrangement joins TRBV27 to TRBJ2-1, with 7 bases identical to TRBD1. CDR1 is MNHEY, CDR2 SMNVEV, per germline (reference sequence). The CDR3 runs 16 residues. The V and J ends lost 5 bases and 7 bases, in that order; junction bases with no gene match: 14. CDR3 DNA sequence: TGTGCCAGCAGTCCCGACACACAGGGGTGGGCAAATGAGCAGTTCTTC. Encoded protein: CASSPDTQGWANEQFF.

This clone was observed a single time. The gene calls are TRBV7-9 and TRBJ2-7, with TRBD2 as a possible D gene (5 bases). Germline CDR1 and CDR2: SEHNR and FQNEAQ (reference sequence). The CDR3 loop spans 14 amino acids. V was cut by 1 base and J by 4 bases, with 11 bases left in between. The CDR3 bases are TGTGCCAGCAGCTTAGGATCTGAGCGGTACGAGCAGTACTTC. It yields the protein CASSLGSERYEQYF.

The chain combines TRBV6-5 with TRBJ1-6; D gene uncertain. V lost 0 bases to trimming and J lost 8 bases, with 5 bases between them. Per the germline V gene, CDR1 is MNHEY and CDR2 is SVGAGI. The length of the CDR3 is 13 residues. CDR3 loop: CASSYSTDSPLHF. CDR3 in DNA: TGTGCCAGCAGTTACTCGACGGATTCACCCCTCCACTTT.

This chain uses TRBV6-5 with TRBJ2-7; 7 bases match TRBD2. CDR1 MNHEY and CDR2 SVGAGI come from the germline V gene. V dropped 2 bases and J dropped 7; count of bases not matched to a gene: 14. The CDR3 consists of 16 residues. For the CDR3, the DNA is TGTGCCAGCAGTTACCAGTTCGGGGCGGGAGTTGAGGAGCAGTACTTC. As protein: CASSYQFGAGVEEQYF.

The rearrangement uses TRBV28 and TRBJ2-3; D is perhaps TRBD1 (5 bases). Trimming left V 5 bases short and J 2 bases short, with 8 bases between. Germline CDR1 and CDR2: MDHEN and SYDVKM. The CDR3 contains 13 residues. The CDR3 sequence is CASSRQFTDTQYF. The DNA of the CDR3 is TGTGCCAGCAGTAGACAGTTCACAGATACGCAGTATTTT.

The chain is built from TRBV6-6 and TRBJ2-1; the match to TRBD2 covers 11 bases. The J segment lost 8 bases and the V segment lost 2 bases, leaving 8 bases of the junction unmatched. This CDR3 spans 16 amino acids. Germline loops: CDR1 MNHNY, CDR2 SVGAGI (reference sequence). The CDR3 sequence is CASSYTASGRKDEQFF. CDR3 coding DNA: TGTGCCAGCAGTTACACGGCTAGCGGGAGGAAAGATGAGCAGTTCTTC.

This clone was detected a few times. The rearrangement joins TRBV6-8 to TRBJ2-3; 12 bases fit TRBD2. The V and J ends lost 8 bases and 5 bases, in that order; junction bases with no gene match: 5. CDR1 is MNHGY and CDR2 is SAAAGT in the germline V gene. The CDR3 spans 14 residues. Here the CDR3 DNA reads TGTGCCAGCCTAGCGGGAGGGGGGGGAGATACGCAGTATTTT. Translating gives CASLAGGGGDTQYF.

The CDR3 reads CASSQLASSYYEQYF. For the CDR3, the DNA is TGCGCCAGCAGCCAATTGGCTAGCAGCTACTACGAGCAGTACTTC. V gene TRBV4-3 combines with J gene TRBJ2-7; D is possibly TRBD2 (5 bases). CDR1 is LGHNA, CDR2 YSLEER, per germline. There are 15 residues in the CDR3. V lost 2 bases and J lost 3, with 14 bases in between.

This clone was seen a single time. The chain is built from TRBV6-5 and TRBJ1-2, with D possibly being TRBD1 (5 bases). Germline CDR1 is MNHEY and CDR2 is SVGAGI. The CDR3 totals 14 residues. V was cut by 2 bases and J by 7 bases, with 14 bases left in between. The chain's CDR3 is CASSYRSGLGGYTF. CDR3 in DNA: TGTGCCAGCAGTTACCGATCAGGGTTAGGTGGCTACACCTTC.

This chain joins TRBV6-5 and TRBJ1-1; D may be TRBD1 (5 bases). CDR1 MNHEY and CDR2 SVGAGI come from the germline V gene. V lost 5 bases, J lost 2 bases, and 15 bases lay in between. The CDR3 has 15 amino acids. This CDR3 reads CASSPPGTQNTEAFF. The CDR3 DNA reads as TGTGCCAGCAGTCCCCCCGGGACCCAAAACACTGAAGCTTTCTTT.

This chain connects TRBV27 to TRBJ1-2; 7 bases align to TRBD1. With 7 bases clipped from V and 8 bases from J, the junction kept 13 bases outside the gene matches. CDR1 is MNHEY and CDR2 is SMNVEV in the germline V gene (reference sequence). The CDR3 is made up of 14 amino acids. The CDR3 coding sequence is TGTGCCAGCACCTCCTTCTTACAGGGGCGAGGCTACACCTTC. The encoded protein is CASTSFLQGRGYTF.

The rearrangement uses TRBV7-9 and TRBJ2-7, with 9 bases lining up with TRBD2. Germline V CDR1 and CDR2: SEHNR, FQNEAQ (reference sequence). Trimming at V came to 10 bases and at J to 2 bases, leaving 6 bases not matched to a gene. There are 13 residues in the CDR3. Here the CDR3 reads CAITIAGAYEQYF. CDR3 sequence (DNA): TGTGCCATCACAATAGCGGGAGCCTACGAGCAGTACTTC. Based on the CDR3 plus reference TRBV7-9 and TRBJ2-7, the full variable domain is DTGVSQNPRHKITKRGQNVTFRCDPISEHNRLYWYRQTLGQGPEFLTYFQNEAQLEKSRLLSDRFSAERPKGSFSTLEIQRTEQGDSAMYLCAITIAGAYEQYFGPGTRLTVT.

This chain connects TRBV30 to TRBJ2-7; TRBD2 aligns across 9 bases. This CDR3 is built from 16 residues. Per the germline V gene, CDR1 is GTSNPN and CDR2 is SVGIG (reference sequence). V lost 3 bases to trimming and J lost 3 bases; unmatched junction nucleotides: 12. The CDR3 is CAWRVPPASGDYEQYF. The CDR3 coding sequence is TGTGCCTGGAGAGTCCCTCCAGCTAGCGGGGACTACGAGCAGTACTTC. The full variable domain, completed using reference TRBV30 and TRBJ2-7, is SQTIHQWPATLVQPVGSPLSLECTVEGTSNPNLYWYRQAAGRGLQLLFYSVGIGQISSEVPQNLSASRPQDRQFILSSKKLLLSDSGFYLCAWRVPPASGDYEQYFGPGTRLTVT.

The rearrangement uses TRBV10-2 and TRBJ2-7; D may match TRBD1 or TRBD2 (5 bases each). The CDR3 loop spans 16 amino acids. V was clipped by 2 bases and J by 2 bases, with 16 bases between them. Germline V gene data show CDR1 as WSHSY and CDR2 as SAAADI. This chain's CDR3 is CASSEALPGRTYEQYF. The CDR3 DNA reads TGCGCCAGCAGTGAGGCCCTACCGGGACGGACCTACGAGCAGTACTTC.

The chain couples TRBV5-5 to TRBJ1-2; the D is unclear. V was pared by 0 bases and J by 7 bases, with 7 bases between. CDR3 length equals 12 residues. The germline V gene encodes CDR1 SGHKS and CDR2 YYEKEE (reference sequence). CDR3 in amino acids: CASSLEGGGYTF. The CDR3 nucleotides are TGTGCCAGCAGCTTGGAAGGTGGTGGCTACACCTTC. The complete variable domain, with remaining parts taken from reference TRBV5-5 and TRBJ1-2, reads DAGVTQSPTHLIKTRGQQVTLRCSPISGHKSVSWYQQVLGQGPQFIFQYYEKEERGRGNFPDRFSARQFPNYSSELNVNALLLGDSALYLCASSLEGGGYTFGSGTRLTVV.

This chain connects TRBV27 to TRBJ1-2, with 7 bases identical to TRBD1. The CDR3 consists of 13 residues. The V and J ends lost 5 bases and 8 bases, in that order; junction bases with no gene match: 8. Germline CDR1 is MNHEY and CDR2 is SMNVEV (reference sequence). CDR3 in DNA: TGTGCCAGCAGTCTACAGGGGTGGGGCGGCTACACCTTC. It encodes CASSLQGWGGYTF.

The chain employs TRBV28 and TRBJ1-2, with D tentatively TRBD1 (5 bases). In germline, CDR1 is MDHEN, CDR2 SYDVKM. The V and J ends lost 3 bases and 5 bases respectively, with 7 bases between them. This CDR3 comprises 12 residues. CDR3 amino acids: CASSLGDYGYTF. CDR3 sequence (DNA): TGTGCCAGCAGTTTGGGGGATTATGGCTACACCTTC.

V and J are TRBV5-1 and TRBJ2-5, with 7 bases lining up with TRBD1. Germline V gene data show CDR1 as SGHRS and CDR2 as YFSETQ. V trimming: 4 bases; J trimming: 5 bases; junction bases outside the gene matches: 11. This CDR3 spans 15 amino acids. The CDR3 loop reads CASSTPLTGDETQYF. CDR3 in DNA: TGCGCCAGCAGCACCCCCCTTACAGGGGATGAGACCCAGTACTTC.

In its sample, this clone was seen once. This sequence joins TRBV5-1 and TRBJ1-1; 7 bases line up with TRBD1. J was trimmed by 3 bases and V by 0 bases; bases with no gene match: 2. The CDR3 covers 14 residues. The germline V gene has CDR1 SGHRS and CDR2 YFSETQ. In DNA form, the CDR3 reads TGCGCCAGCAGCTTGGACAGGGGCGACACTGAAGCTTTCTTT. Translated, it gives CASSLDRGDTEAFF.